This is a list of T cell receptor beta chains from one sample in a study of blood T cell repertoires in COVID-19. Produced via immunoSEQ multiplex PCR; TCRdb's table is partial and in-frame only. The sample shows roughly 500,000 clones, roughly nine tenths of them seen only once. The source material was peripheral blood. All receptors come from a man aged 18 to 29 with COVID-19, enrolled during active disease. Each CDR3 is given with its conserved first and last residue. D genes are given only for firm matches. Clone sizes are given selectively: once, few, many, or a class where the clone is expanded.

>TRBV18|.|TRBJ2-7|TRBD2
TGTGCCAGCTCACCGCCCGGGAGGACCTACGAGCAGTACTTC
CASSPPGRTYEQYF
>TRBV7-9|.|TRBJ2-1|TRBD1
TGTGCCAGCAGCCACCGACAGGGCAATGAGCAGTTCTTC
CASSHRQGNEQFF
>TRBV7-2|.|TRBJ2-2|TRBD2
TGTGCCAGCAGCTCTCGATTGGGAGGGTTTGGCGGGGAGCTGTTTTTT
CASSSRLGGFGGELFF
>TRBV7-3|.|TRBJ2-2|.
TGTGCCAGCAGCTTACTATCTAGTCCCGGGGAGCTGTTTTTT
CASSLLSSPGELFF
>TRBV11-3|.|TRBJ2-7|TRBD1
TGTGCCAGCAGCCGGGACAGTTCCTACGAGCAGTACTTC
CASSRDSSYEQYF
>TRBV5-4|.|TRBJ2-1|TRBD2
TGTGCCAGCAGCTTGGAGCCTAGCGGGGTCAATGAGCAGTTCTTC
CASSLEPSGVNEQFF
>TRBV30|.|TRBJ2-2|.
TGTGCCTGGAGTTTGGGGGGAGGAAACACCGGGGAGCTGTTTTTT
CAWSLGGGNTGELFF
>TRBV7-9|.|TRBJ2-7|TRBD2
TGTGCCAGCAGCTTGGTAGCGGGAGGATCCTACGAGCAGTACTTC
CASSLVAGGSYEQYF
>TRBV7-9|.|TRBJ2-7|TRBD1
TGTGCCAGCAGCCCCCGGACAGGGAAGCGTTCCTACGAGCAGTACTTC
CASSPRTGKRSYEQYF
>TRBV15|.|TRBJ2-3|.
TGTGCCACCAGCAGAGAAGTGACTCTACTTAGCACAGATACGCAGTATTTT
CATSREVTLLSTDTQYF
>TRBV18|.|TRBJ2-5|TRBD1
TGTGCCAGCTCACAGACAGGGGGAGGCGAGACCCAGTACTTC
CASSQTGGGETQYF
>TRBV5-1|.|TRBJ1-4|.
TGCGCCAGCAGCTTGGGGACAGAAAATGAAAAACTGTTTTTT
CASSLGTENEKLFF
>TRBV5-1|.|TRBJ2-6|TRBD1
TGCGCCAGCAGCACAGGGGATTCTGGGGCCAACGTCCTGACTTTC
CASSTGDSGANVLTF
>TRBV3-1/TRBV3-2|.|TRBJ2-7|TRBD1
TGTGCCAGCAGCCCACGCCCAGGGGGCCCCTACGAGCAGTACTTC
CASSPRPGGPYEQYF
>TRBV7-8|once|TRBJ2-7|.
TGTGCCAGCAGCCCAAGGGGGGCGGGAGAATACGAGCAGTACTTC
CASSPRGAGEYEQYF
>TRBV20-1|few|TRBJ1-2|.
TGCAGTGCTAGACAGGGCCGCTACACCTTC
CSARQGRYTF
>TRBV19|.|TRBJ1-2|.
TGTGCCAGTAGTACCCGGGACACGATCTATGGCTACACCTTC
CASSTRDTIYGYTF
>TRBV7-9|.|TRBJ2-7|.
TGTGCCAGCAGCGGCAGGACAGACTACGAGCAGTACTTC
CASSGRTDYEQYF
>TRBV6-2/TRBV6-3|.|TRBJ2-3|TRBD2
TGTGCCAGCAGTAAAAGCGGGGTGGGCACAGATACGCAGTATTTT
CASSKSGVGTDTQYF
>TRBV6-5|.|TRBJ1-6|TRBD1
TGTGCCAGCAGTTACGGGACAGGGCGTCGCTCACCCCTCCACTTT
CASSYGTGRRSPLHF
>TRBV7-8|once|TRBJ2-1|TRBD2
TGTGCCAGCAGCTCCGGGACTAGCGGAGGACGGAATGAGCAGTTCTTC
CASSSGTSGGRNEQFF
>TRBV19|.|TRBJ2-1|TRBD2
TGTGCCAGTAGTATAGGGAGTCCGGGAGGAGGTAATGAGCAGTTCTTC
CASSIGSPGGGNEQFF
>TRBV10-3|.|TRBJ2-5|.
TGTGCCATCAGTGTTGACAGGCAAGAGACCCAGTACTTC
CAISVDRQETQYF
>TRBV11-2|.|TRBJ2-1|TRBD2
TGTGCCAGCAGCCGACTAGCGGGGGCAAATGAGCAGTTCTTC
CASSRLAGANEQFF
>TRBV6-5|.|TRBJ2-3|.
TGTGCCAGCGCCCTGCTAAGCGGTAGCACAGATACGCAGTATTTT
CASALLSGSTDTQYF
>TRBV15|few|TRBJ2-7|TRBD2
TGTGCCACCAGCTCCCCCACTAGCGGGGACGTTTACGAGCAGTACTTC
CATSSPTSGDVYEQYF